This T cell receptor beta chain was observed in a study of control samples from healthy donors and cancer patients. CDR1 is SEHNR, CDR2 FQNEAQ, per germline (reference sequence). The CDR3 consists of 12 residues. The V end lost 1 base, the J end lost 7 bases, and 7 bases lay between the germline ends. Libraries were prepared by immunoSEQ multiplex PCR; TCRdb keeps only in-frame clonotypes and omits some of them. The profile shows 75,000 to 100,000 clones, 86% of them singletons. This clonotype was obtained from a woman in her 50s in good health. The source material was blood. The V and J genes are TRBV7-9 and TRBJ1-2; D uncertain. CDR3 in amino acids: CASSLETGGYTF. CDR3 coding DNA: TGTGCCAGCAGCTTAGAGACCGGTGGCTACACCTTC.